This is a list of T cell receptor beta chains from one sample in a study of neurological immune-mediated disorders. TCRdb itself ran the 5' RACE reads through MiXCR, one entry per CDR3 protein. The table lists about 44,000 distinct CDR3 sequences, approximately 21% of them singletons. Sequencing input: PBMCs. All receptors derive from a man aged 60-69 years with HTLV-1-associated myelopathy (HAM/TSP). Both conserved end residues are part of each CDR3. Fields, in order: clone size, J gene, D gene, V gene, CDR3 protein, CDR3 DNA. A D gene is named only where the DNA matches it firmly. Some rows mark clone size as missing; the rest say once, few, many or name a class of expanded clone.

abundance: -; j_gene: TRBJ2-6; d_gene: -; v_gene: TRBV29-1; CDR3aa: CSAASPGANVLTF; CDR3nt: TGCAGCGCCGCTAGTCCTGGGGCCAACGTCCTGACTTTC
abundance: many; j_gene: TRBJ2-1; d_gene: -; v_gene: TRBV5-1; CDR3aa: CASSLVAGGYNEQFF; CDR3nt: TGCGCCAGCAGCTTGGTGGCAGGGGGGTACAATGAGCAGTTCTTC
abundance: many; j_gene: TRBJ2-5; d_gene: -; v_gene: TRBV20-1; CDR3aa: CSAREYGSPRGWKTQYF; CDR3nt: TGCAGTGCTAGAGAGTATGGGAGCCCGAGGGGATGGAAGACCCAGTACTTC
abundance: -; j_gene: TRBJ2-1; d_gene: -; v_gene: TRBV14; CDR3aa: CASSPPGRPYNEQFF; CDR3nt: TGTGCCAGCAGCCCCCCGGGACGGCCCTACAATGAGCAGTTCTTC
abundance: -; j_gene: TRBJ2-1; d_gene: -; v_gene: TRBV11-2; CDR3aa: CTSSLNELYNDQFF; CDR3nt: TGTACCAGCAGCTTAAATGAATTGTACAATGATCAGTTCTTC
abundance: many; j_gene: TRBJ2-1; d_gene: TRBD2; v_gene: TRBV20-1; CDR3aa: CSARAGTSGNNEQFF; CDR3nt: TGCAGTGCTAGAGCCGGGACTAGCGGGAACAATGAGCAGTTCTTC
abundance: -; j_gene: TRBJ2-3; d_gene: -; v_gene: TRBV9; CDR3aa: CDSIVRETADTQYF; CDR3nt: TGTGACAGCATCGTTAGGGAGACGGCAGATACGCAGTATTTT
abundance: many; j_gene: TRBJ2-1; d_gene: -; v_gene: TRBV5-1; CDR3aa: CASSLNSGNNEQFF; CDR3nt: TGCGCCAGCAGCTTGAATAGCGGCAACAATGAGCAGTTCTTC
abundance: -; j_gene: TRBJ2-3; d_gene: -; v_gene: TRBV12-3/TRBV12-4; CDR3aa: CASSSFSGSTDTQYF; CDR3nt: TGTGCCAGCAGCTCCTTTAGCGGTAGCACAGATACGCAGTATTTT
abundance: many; j_gene: TRBJ2-3; d_gene: -; v_gene: TRBV28; CDR3aa: CASSLRPAKWTQYF; CDR3nt: TGTGCCAGCAGTTTAAGGCCAGCCAAATGGACGCAGTATTTT
abundance: many; j_gene: TRBJ2-2; d_gene: -; v_gene: TRBV25-1; CDR3aa: CASSGFNTGELFF; CDR3nt: TGTGCCAGCAGTGGGTTTAACACCGGGGAGCTGTTTTTT
abundance: many; j_gene: TRBJ2-5; d_gene: -; v_gene: TRBV6-7; CDR3aa: CASSYSLKKADGKNSKTQYF; CDR3nt: TGTGCCAGCAGTTACTCGTTAAAAAAGGCTGACGGGAAAAATTCGAAGACCCAGTACTTC
abundance: many; j_gene: TRBJ2-5; d_gene: -; v_gene: TRBV9; CDR3aa: CASSVAGRHGQETQYF; CDR3nt: TGTGCCAGCAGCGTAGCGGGGAGGCACGGGCAAGAGACCCAGTACTTC
abundance: -; j_gene: TRBJ1-1; d_gene: -; v_gene: TRBV5-1; CDR3aa: CASSLTPANTEAFF; CDR3nt: TGCGCCAGCAGCTTAACACCGGCGAACACTGAAGCTTTCTTT
abundance: many; j_gene: TRBJ2-6; d_gene: -; v_gene: TRBV7-3; CDR3aa: CASSIGQLGGANVLTF; CDR3nt: TGTGCCAGCAGCATAGGACAGTTAGGAGGGGCCAACGTCCTGACTTTC
abundance: many; j_gene: TRBJ1-6; d_gene: -; v_gene: TRBV27; CDR3aa: CASSNRAGTASPLHF; CDR3nt: TGTGCCAGCAGTAACAGGGCGGGAACCGCATCACCCCTCCACTTT
abundance: -; j_gene: TRBJ1-1; d_gene: -; v_gene: TRBV29-1; CDR3aa: CGMRGAFHTEAFF; CDR3nt: TGCGGGATGCGGGGCGCATTCCATACTGAAGCTTTCTTT
abundance: many; j_gene: TRBJ1-5; d_gene: -; v_gene: TRBV4-1; CDR3aa: CASSQDRVGNQPQHF; CDR3nt: TGCGCCAGCAGCCAAGACAGGGTAGGCAATCAGCCCCAGCATTTT
abundance: -; j_gene: TRBJ2-5; d_gene: TRBD2; v_gene: TRBV25-1; CDR3aa: CASTFHPGLAGVRETQYF; CDR3nt: TGTGCCAGCACCTTTCATCCGGGACTAGCGGGAGTCAGGGAGACCCAGTACTTC
abundance: many; j_gene: TRBJ2-1; d_gene: -; v_gene: TRBV7-3; CDR3aa: CASSLISAGRNEQFF; CDR3nt: TGTGCCAGCAGCTTAATATCGGCAGGTCGGAATGAGCAGTTCTTC
abundance: many; j_gene: TRBJ2-7; d_gene: -; v_gene: TRBV7-9; CDR3aa: CASSPGTNKAYEQYF; CDR3nt: TGTGCCAGCAGCCCCGGGACAAATAAGGCCTACGAGCAGTACTTC
abundance: many; j_gene: TRBJ2-3; d_gene: TRBD2; v_gene: TRBV7-8; CDR3aa: CASSLLAGGSTDTQYF; CDR3nt: TGTGCCAGCAGCCTGCTAGCGGGAGGTAGCACAGATACGCAGTATTTT
abundance: many; j_gene: TRBJ2-5; d_gene: -; v_gene: TRBV7-9; CDR3aa: CASSLMRFRVETQYF; CDR3nt: TGTGCCAGCAGCTTGATGCGTTTTAGAGTAGAGACCCAGTACTTC
abundance: many; j_gene: TRBJ2-3; d_gene: -; v_gene: TRBV20-1; CDR3aa: CSASPQGLSTDTQYF; CDR3nt: TGCAGTGCTAGTCCCCAGGGACTTTCCACAGATACGCAGTATTTT
abundance: -; j_gene: TRBJ2-1; d_gene: -; v_gene: TRBV19; CDR3aa: CASSMLTPEEQFF; CDR3nt: TGTGCCAGTAGTATGTTAACCCCGGAGGAGCAGTTCTTC
abundance: many; j_gene: TRBJ1-1; d_gene: -; v_gene: TRBV14; CDR3aa: CASSPMKPVNTEAFF; CDR3nt: TGTGCCAGCAGCCCAATGAAGCCGGTGAACACTGAAGCTTTCTTT
abundance: -; j_gene: TRBJ2-2; d_gene: -; v_gene: TRBV5-1; CDR3aa: CASSLEGELFF; CDR3nt: TGCGCCAGCAGCTTGGAAGGGGAGCTGTTTTTT
abundance: -; j_gene: TRBJ2-1; d_gene: -; v_gene: TRBV5-1; CDR3aa: CASSPGRNNEQFF; CDR3nt: TGCGCCAGCAGCCCCGGGAGAAACAATGAGCAGTTCTTC
abundance: many; j_gene: TRBJ1-1; d_gene: -; v_gene: TRBV20-1; CDR3aa: CSARRQGGSTEAFF; CDR3nt: TGCAGTGCTAGAAGGCAGGGAGGGAGCACTGAAGCTTTCTTT